This TCR beta chain was recorded in a study of T-cell reconstitution after alpha-beta-depleted transplantation in children. This clonotype was seen only once. Unique molecular identifiers were built into the TCRbeta library. Via MiXCR, TCRdb re-called the PCR reads, giving one row per CDR3 protein. Of roughly 500,000 distinct CDR3 sequences listed, 15% to 20% are singletons. Germline V gene data show CDR1 as SGHRS and CDR2 as YFSETQ. Trimming took off 0 bases at V and 7 bases at J, with 16 bases between the two ends. CDR3 length equals 15 residues. The TCR sequence derives from a human donor who donated a stem cell graft to a child with acute lymphoblastic leukemia. The rearrangement uses TRBV5-1 and TRBJ1-1, with no clear D. The material sequenced was PBMCs from the stem cell graft donor, taken from the stem cell graft. CDR3 bases: TGCGCCAGCAGCTTGGCGGGGAGCCCTCCACATGAAGCTTTCTTT. This sequence encodes CASSLAGSPPHEAFF.